A selection of T cell receptor beta chains follows, all from one sample in a study of cytomegalovirus exposure and HLA in healthy donors. Profiled with immunoSEQ multiplex PCR; TCRdb holds only in-frame clones, not every one. The profile covers more than 200,000 clones, with 85% appearing a single time and 1% to 1.5% taken by the ten largest. The sequencing sample was made of PBMCs. These receptors originate from a human donor in good health. Each CDR3 is given with its conserved first and last residue. D genes are given only for firm matches.

d_call: -
j_call: TRBJ1-1
v_call: TRBV5-4
cdr3_nt: TGTGCCAGCAGCTTGCTGGAGGGGACGATGAACACTGAAGCTTTCTTT
cdr3_aa: CASSLLEGTMNTEAFF

d_call: TRBD1
j_call: TRBJ2-6
v_call: TRBV18
cdr3_nt: TGTGCCAGCTCACCCCGGGACAGTGGACCTGGGGCCAACGTCCTGACTTTC
cdr3_aa: CASSPRDSGPGANVLTF

d_call: -
j_call: TRBJ2-6
v_call: TRBV7-6
cdr3_nt: TGTGCCAGCAGCTTACGGGGAACGAAACCGATGGCGACCAACGTCCTGACTTTC
cdr3_aa: CASSLRGTKPMATNVLTF

d_call: TRBD1
j_call: TRBJ2-7
v_call: TRBV5-5
cdr3_nt: TGTGCCAGCAGCTTGGGAGGGGGCGCGCGGGTGTCCTACGAGCAGTACTTC
cdr3_aa: CASSLGGGARVSYEQYF

d_call: -
j_call: TRBJ2-3
v_call: TRBV10-2
cdr3_nt: TGCGCCAGCAGTGAGGCTAGTAGCACAGATACGCAGTATTTT
cdr3_aa: CASSEASSTDTQYF

d_call: -
j_call: TRBJ2-7
v_call: TRBV29-1
cdr3_nt: TGCAGCGCTTTAACAGGCTACGAGCAGTACTTC
cdr3_aa: CSALTGYEQYF

d_call: TRBD2
j_call: TRBJ2-3
v_call: TRBV6-1
cdr3_nt: TGTGCCAGCAGTGATCCTGGCGGGGGGAGCACAGATACGCAGTATTTT
cdr3_aa: CASSDPGGGSTDTQYF

d_call: -
j_call: TRBJ2-3
v_call: TRBV19
cdr3_nt: TGTGCCACCAGGGTGGGGCAGGGCCGGTCAGATACGCAGTATTTT
cdr3_aa: CATRVGQGRSDTQYF

d_call: -
j_call: TRBJ2-7
v_call: TRBV1
cdr3_nt: TGCACCAGCAGCCACACAGACCAGCAAGCCTACGAGCAGTACTTC
cdr3_aa: CTSSHTDQQAYEQYF

d_call: -
j_call: TRBJ1-6
v_call: TRBV30
cdr3_nt: TGTGCCTGGAGGACAGACGATTTTAATTCACCCCTCCACTTT
cdr3_aa: CAWRTDDFNSPLHF

d_call: TRBD2
j_call: TRBJ2-1
v_call: TRBV18
cdr3_nt: TGTGCCAGCTCACCCCTAGCGGGAGCAGACAATGAGCAGTTCTTC
cdr3_aa: CASSPLAGADNEQFF

d_call: -
j_call: TRBJ2-7
v_call: TRBV5-4
cdr3_nt: TGTGCCAGCGGATCCCTAGACGAGCAGTACTTC
cdr3_aa: CASGSLDEQYF

d_call: TRBD1
j_call: TRBJ2-5
v_call: TRBV19
cdr3_nt: TGTGCCAGTAGTCCCCGGGACAGGGGGTTCAGTTGGACCCAGTACTTC
cdr3_aa: CASSPRDRGFSWTQYF